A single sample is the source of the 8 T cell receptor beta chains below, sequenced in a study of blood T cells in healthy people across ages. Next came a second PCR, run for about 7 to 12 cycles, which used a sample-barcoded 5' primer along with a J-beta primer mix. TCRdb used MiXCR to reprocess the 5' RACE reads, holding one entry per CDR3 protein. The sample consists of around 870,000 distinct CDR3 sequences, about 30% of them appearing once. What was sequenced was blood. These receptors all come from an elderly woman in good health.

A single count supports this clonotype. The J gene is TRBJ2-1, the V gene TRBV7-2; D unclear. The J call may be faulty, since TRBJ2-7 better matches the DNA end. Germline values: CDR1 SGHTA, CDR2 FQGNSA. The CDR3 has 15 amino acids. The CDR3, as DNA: TGTGCCAGCAGCTCGCCGGGCCATGGGTACAATGAGCAGTACTTC. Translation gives CASSSPGHGYNEQYF.

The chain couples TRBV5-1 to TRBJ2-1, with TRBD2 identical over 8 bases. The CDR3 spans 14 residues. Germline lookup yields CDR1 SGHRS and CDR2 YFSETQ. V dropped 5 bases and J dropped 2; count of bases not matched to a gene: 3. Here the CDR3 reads CASRISGAYNEQFF. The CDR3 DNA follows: TGCGCCAGCAGAATTAGCGGGGCCTACAATGAGCAGTTCTTC.

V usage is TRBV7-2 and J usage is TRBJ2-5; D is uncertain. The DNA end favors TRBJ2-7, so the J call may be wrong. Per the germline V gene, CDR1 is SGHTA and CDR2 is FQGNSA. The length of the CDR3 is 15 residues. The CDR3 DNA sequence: TGTGCCAGCAGCTCAGGACCCCCTCCGAGCTACGAGCAGTACTTC. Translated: CASSSGPPPSYEQYF.

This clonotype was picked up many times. CDR3 loop: CASSLEVGAGQGAYEQYF. As DNA, the CDR3 is TGTGCCAGCAGCTTAGAGGTTGGGGCGGGACAGGGAGCCTACGAGCAGTACTTC. The chain recombines TRBV7-9 with TRBJ2-7; 9 bases are shared with TRBD1. The CDR3 covers 18 residues. Per the germline V gene, CDR1 is SEHNR and CDR2 is FQNEAQ (reference sequence). The V gene end was trimmed by 1 base and the J gene end by 2 bases; junction bases not matched to a gene: 12. Complete variable domain (other parts from reference TRBV7-9 and TRBJ2-7): DTGVSQNPRHKITKRGQNVTFRCDPISEHNRLYWYRQTLGQGPEFLTYFQNEAQLEKSRLLSDRFSAERPKGSFSTLEIQRTEQGDSAMYLCASSLEVGAGQGAYEQYFGPGTRLTVT.

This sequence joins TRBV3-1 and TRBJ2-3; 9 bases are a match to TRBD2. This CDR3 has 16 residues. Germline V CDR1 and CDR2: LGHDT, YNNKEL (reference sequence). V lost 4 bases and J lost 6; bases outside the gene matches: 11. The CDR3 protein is CASSPRGAGGPDTQYF. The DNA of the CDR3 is TGTGCCAGCAGCCCCCGGGGGGCGGGGGGGCCTGATACGCAGTATTTT.

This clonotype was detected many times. The CDR3 loop is CASSYPGQGLYEQYF. DNA for the CDR3: TGTGCCAGCAGTTACCCGGGACAGGGCCTCTACGAGCAGTACTTC. J is TRBJ2-7 and V is TRBV6-2 or TRBV6-3; 9 bases are a match to TRBD1. This CDR3 is built from 15 residues. From germline, CDR1 is MNHEY and CDR2 SVGEGT. With V trimmed by 2 bases and J by 3 bases, 5 bases remained unmatched.

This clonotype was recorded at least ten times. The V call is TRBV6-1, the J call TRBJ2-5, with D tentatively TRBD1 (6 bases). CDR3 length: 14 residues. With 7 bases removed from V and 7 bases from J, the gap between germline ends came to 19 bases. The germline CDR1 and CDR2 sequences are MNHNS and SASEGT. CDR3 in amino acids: CASTRADPQGTQYF. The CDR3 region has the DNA TGTGCCAGCACCCGGGCGGATCCACAGGGGACCCAGTACTTC.

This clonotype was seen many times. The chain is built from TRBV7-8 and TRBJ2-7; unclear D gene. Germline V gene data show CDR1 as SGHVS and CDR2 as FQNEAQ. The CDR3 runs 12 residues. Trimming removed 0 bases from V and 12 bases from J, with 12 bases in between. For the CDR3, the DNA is TGTGCCAGCAGCTTAGCAGGGCAGGAGTCGTACTTC. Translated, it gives CASSLAGQESYF.